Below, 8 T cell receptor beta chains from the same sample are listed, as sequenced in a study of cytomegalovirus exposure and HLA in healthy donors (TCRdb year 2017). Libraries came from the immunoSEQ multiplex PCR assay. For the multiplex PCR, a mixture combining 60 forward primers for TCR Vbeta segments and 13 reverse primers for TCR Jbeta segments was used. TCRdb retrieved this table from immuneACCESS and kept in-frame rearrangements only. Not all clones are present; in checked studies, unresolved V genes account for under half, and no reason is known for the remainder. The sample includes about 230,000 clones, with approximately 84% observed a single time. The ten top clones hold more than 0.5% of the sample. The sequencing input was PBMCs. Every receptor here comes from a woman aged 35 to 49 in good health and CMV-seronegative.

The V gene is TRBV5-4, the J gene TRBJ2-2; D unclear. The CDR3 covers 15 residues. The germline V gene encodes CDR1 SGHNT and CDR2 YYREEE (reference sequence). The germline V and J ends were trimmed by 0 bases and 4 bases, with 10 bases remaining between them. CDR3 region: CASSLDSRVTGELFF. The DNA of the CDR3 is TGTGCCAGCAGCTTGGATAGTCGAGTCACCGGGGAGCTGTTTTTT.

CDR3 sequence reads: CASSRGQVGSPLHF. CDR3 nucleotide sequence: TGCGCCAGCAGTAGGGGCCAGGTGGGGTCACCCCTCCACTTT. The chain carries TRBV5-1 and TRBJ1-6; possible D gene TRBD1, 5 bases. Trimming took off 5 bases at V and 10 bases at J, with 16 bases between the two ends. Germline-derived CDR1 and CDR2 are SGHRS and YFSETQ. The CDR3 has 14 residues.

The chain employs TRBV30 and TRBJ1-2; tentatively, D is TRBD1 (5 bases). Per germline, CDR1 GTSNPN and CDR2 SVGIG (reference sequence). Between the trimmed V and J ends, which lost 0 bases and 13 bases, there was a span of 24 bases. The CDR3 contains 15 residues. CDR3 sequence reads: CAWSVRPLWGRGLTF. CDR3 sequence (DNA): TGTGCCTGGAGTGTACGACCCCTTTGGGGGAGGGGACTCACCTTC.

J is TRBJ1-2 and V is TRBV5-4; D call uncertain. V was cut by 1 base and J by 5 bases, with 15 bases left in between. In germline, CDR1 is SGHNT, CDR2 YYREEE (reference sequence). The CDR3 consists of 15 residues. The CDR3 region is CASSLKSRSLYGYTF. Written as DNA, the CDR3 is TGTGCCAGCAGCTTGAAATCGCGTTCTCTTTATGGCTACACCTTC.

For the CDR3, the DNA is TGTGCCACCAGTCTTAGCGGGGGCGACCTCCAAGAGACCCAGTACTTC. This sequence encodes CATSLSGGDLQETQYF. The chain joins TRBV15 to TRBJ2-5, with 9 bases lining up with TRBD2. The CDR3 totals 16 residues. V gave up 6 bases and J gave up 1 base; unmatched junction bases: 9. Germline CDR1 and CDR2: LNHNV and YYDKDF (reference sequence).

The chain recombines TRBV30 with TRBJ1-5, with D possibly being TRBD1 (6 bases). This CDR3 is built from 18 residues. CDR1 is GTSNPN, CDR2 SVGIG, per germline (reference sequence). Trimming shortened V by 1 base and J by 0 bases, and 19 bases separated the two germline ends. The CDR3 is CAWSGARGLGYSNQPQHF. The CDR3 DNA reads TGTGCCTGGAGTGGGGCCAGGGGTCTCGGGTATAGCAATCAGCCCCAGCATTTT.

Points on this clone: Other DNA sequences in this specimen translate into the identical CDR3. In nucleotides, the CDR3 is TGTGCCAGCAGTTTATTTGACAGGAACACTGAAGCTTTCTTT. Amino acid sequence: CASSLFDRNTEAFF. The chain carries TRBV28 and TRBJ1-1; D might be TRBD1 (5 bases). The V end was cut by 1 base, the J end by 1 base, with 7 bases between. Looked up from germline, CDR1 is MDHEN and CDR2 is SYDVKM. The CDR3 is made up of 14 amino acids.

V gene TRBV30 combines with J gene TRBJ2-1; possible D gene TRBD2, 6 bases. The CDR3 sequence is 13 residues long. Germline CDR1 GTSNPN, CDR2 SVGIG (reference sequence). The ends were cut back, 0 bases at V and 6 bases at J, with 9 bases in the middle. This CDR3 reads CAWSVRGSNEQFF. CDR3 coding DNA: TGTGCCTGGAGTGTACGGGGGTCCAATGAGCAGTTCTTC.